The entry that follows covers one TCR beta chain sequence. These data are taken from a study of blood T cell repertoires in COVID-19. Participant age was roughly 18 to 95 years, and participants resided in about two dozen US areas. Among Cohort 3 donors, those recovered had two negative PCRs, clearance, or symptom resolution. The CDR3 is 15 amino acids. V was pared by 4 bases and J by 0 bases, with 7 bases between. Germline V gene data show CDR1 as MNHEY and CDR2 as SVGAGI. Some clones are missing from TCRdb's copy, which holds only in-frame ones; the method was immunoSEQ multiplex PCR. The sample carries 490,000 or so clones, approximately 88% recorded once.

This TCR came from a woman between 40 and 50 years old who had recovered from COVID-19. The specimen sequenced was PBMCs or T cells enriched from blood (not recorded which). The rearrangement uses TRBV6-5 and TRBJ2-6; no reliable D call. In DNA form, the CDR3 reads TGTGCCAGCAGTTCTCCGAGCTCTGGGGCCAACGTCCTGACTTTC. It codes for CASSSPSSGANVLTF.